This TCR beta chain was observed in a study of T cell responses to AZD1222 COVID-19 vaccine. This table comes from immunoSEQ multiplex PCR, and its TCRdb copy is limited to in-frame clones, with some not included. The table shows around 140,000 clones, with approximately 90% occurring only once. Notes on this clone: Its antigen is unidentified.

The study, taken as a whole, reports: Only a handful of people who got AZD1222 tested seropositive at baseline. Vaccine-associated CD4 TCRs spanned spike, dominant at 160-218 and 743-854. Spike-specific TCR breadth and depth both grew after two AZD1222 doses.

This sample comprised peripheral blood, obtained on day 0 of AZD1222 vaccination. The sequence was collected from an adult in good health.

The CDR3 region is CASSIGLAGTYEQYF. CDR3 in DNA: TGTGCCAGTAGTATCGGACTAGCGGGCACCTACGAGCAGTACTTC. V is TRBV19 and J is TRBJ2-7; 11 bases are shared with TRBD2. With V trimmed by 3 bases and J by 2 bases, 3 bases remained unmatched. The CDR3 contains 15 residues. The germline gives CDR1 LNHDA, CDR2 SQIVND (reference sequence).